A single sample is the source of the 2 T cell receptor beta chains below, sequenced in a study of cytomegalovirus exposure and HLA in healthy donors. Amplification used 60 Vbeta primers and 13 Jbeta primers. Repertoires were generated with immunoSEQ multiplex PCR, while TCRdb's copy carries only in-frame clones and drops some. The data hold 250,000 to 350,000 clones, with approximately 90% observed a single time. Material: PBMCs. Source of these receptors: a woman between 18 and 29 years old in good health and CMV-seronegative.

This chain connects TRBV27 to TRBJ2-7, with TRBD1 matching 7 bases. The junction had 2 bases not matched to a gene; V was cut back by 5 bases and J by 1 base. The CDR3 is made up of 13 amino acids. Germline assignment: CDR1 MNHEY and CDR2 SMNVEV (reference sequence). CDR3 sequence (DNA): TGTGCCAGCAGTGTGGGACAGTCCTACGAGCAGTACTTC. It encodes CASSVGQSYEQYF.

This sequence joins TRBV5-1 and TRBJ1-5; 7 nucleotides align to TRBD1. V was pared by 0 bases and J by 2 bases, with 5 bases of the junction left unmatched. Germline values: CDR1 SGHRS, CDR2 YFSETQ. The CDR3 is 16 residues long. CDR3 nucleotides: TGCGCCAGCAGCTTGGGCACAGGGGAGGGCAATCAGCCCCAGCATTTT. Translation: CASSLGTGEGNQPQHF.